The 10 T cell receptor beta chains listed next were all sequenced from one sample in a study of blood T cell repertoires in COVID-19. Data came from immunoSEQ multiplex PCR; TCRdb stores just in-frame clones and leaves some out. The data hold a few hundred thousand clones, with about 85% observed a single time. Sequencing was carried out using PBMCs or T cells enriched from blood (not recorded which). The receptors derive from a woman in her twenties or thirties who had recovered from COVID-19.

This clone was recorded only once. The chain employs TRBV10-3 and TRBJ2-7; D is perhaps TRBD1 (5 bases). CDR1 and CDR2 from the germline V gene are ENHRY and SYGVKD. The CDR3 loop spans 12 amino acids. Trimming cost V 10 bases and J 2 bases, with 12 bases left between them. CDR3 bases: TGTGCCACCCCCGGACAACCCTACGAGCAGTACTTC. Translated: CATPGQPYEQYF.

The chain links TRBV19 to TRBJ2-7; 7 nucleotides match TRBD1. The CDR3 spans 15 residues. Germline CDR1 and CDR2: LNHDA and SQIVND (reference sequence). V was clipped by 4 bases and J by 0 bases; unmatched bases: 6. The DNA of the CDR3 is TGTGCCAGTAGTACCTCGACAGGGAGCTCCTACGAGCAGTACTTC. It translates to CASSTSTGSSYEQYF.

The chain joins TRBV6-5 to TRBJ1-4, with TRBD1 matching over 7 bases. There are 13 residues in the CDR3. V trimming: 6 bases; J trimming: 3 bases; junction bases outside the gene matches: 1. Per germline, CDR1 MNHEY and CDR2 SVGAGI. CDR3: CASRTGSNEKLFF. Here the CDR3 DNA reads TGTGCCAGCAGGACAGGGTCTAATGAAAAACTGTTTTTT.

The chain is built from TRBV27 and TRBJ2-5; 8 bases map to TRBD2. CDR1 MNHEY and CDR2 SMNVEV come from the germline V gene (reference sequence). J was trimmed by 4 bases and V by 0 bases; bases with no gene match: 4. The CDR3 is 15 residues long. The CDR3, as DNA: TGTGCCAGCAGTTTATCTTGGGCGGGGGGAGAGACCCAGTACTTC. Its translation: CASSLSWAGGETQYF.

V is TRBV5-1 and J is TRBJ1-1; D is perhaps TRBD1 (5 bases). This CDR3 comprises 14 residues. Germline-derived CDR1 and CDR2 are SGHRS and YFSETQ. Deletions cut 3 bases from V and 1 base from J, with 10 bases between. CDR3: CASSSPTANTEAFF. The CDR3 region has the DNA TGCGCCAGCAGCTCCCCGACAGCGAACACTGAAGCTTTCTTT.

The genes are TRBV6-5 and TRBJ1-5; TRBD1 is a possible D gene (6 bases). CDR3 length: 15 residues. V lost 8 bases and J lost 1, with 15 bases in between. Germline CDR1 and CDR2: MNHEY and SVGAGI. The DNA for the CDR3 is TGTGCCAGCTGCTCAACTGGACAGAGCAATCAGCCCCAGCATTTT. It translates to CASCSTGQSNQPQHF.

As regards this clone: Other DNA sequences in the same sample also yield this CDR3. The V call is TRBV30, the J call TRBJ1-3; 7 bases match TRBD1. V lost 3 bases and J lost 0; bases outside the gene matches: 5. The CDR3 runs to 15 residues. The germline CDR1 and CDR2 sequences are GTSNPN and SVGIG (reference sequence). CDR3 sequence: CAWSRDSGSGNTIYF. DNA for the CDR3: TGTGCCTGGAGCCGGGACAGCGGCTCTGGAAACACCATATATTTT.

A remark on this clone: The sample contains more than one DNA sequence encoding this CDR3. This chain joins TRBV4-3 and TRBJ1-6; 8 bases line up with TRBD1. The CDR3 extends over 15 amino acids. Germline lookup yields CDR1 LGHNA and CDR2 YSLEER. V was pared by 1 base and J by 6 bases, with 2 bases of the junction left unmatched. CDR3 bases: TGCGCCAGCAGCCAAGGGACAGGGAGTAATTCACCCCTCCACTTT. The encoded protein is CASSQGTGSNSPLHF.

The rearrangement joins TRBV5-1 to TRBJ1-1; weak D call: TRBD1 (5 bases). CDR3 length: 13 amino acids. The V gene lost 0 bases and the J gene lost 5 bases, with 8 bases spanning the gap. Germline V lookup: CDR1 SGHRS, CDR2 YFSETQ. CDR3 amino acids: CASSLGAGTEAFF. CDR3 DNA: TGCGCCAGCAGCTTGGGTGCAGGGACTGAAGCTTTCTTT. The complete variable domain, with remaining parts taken from reference TRBV5-1 and TRBJ1-1, reads KAGVTQTPRYLIKTRGQQVTLSCSPISGHRSVSWYQQTPGQGLQFLFEYFSETQRNKGNFPGRFSGRQFSNSRSEMNVSTLELGDSALYLCASSLGAGTEAFFGQGTRLTVV.

The chain recombines TRBV2 with TRBJ1-3; no reliable D call. This CDR3 is 16 amino acids long. CDR1 and CDR2 from the germline V gene are SNHLY and FYNNEI. The ends were cut back, 1 base at V and 2 bases at J, with 12 bases in the middle. CDR3 DNA sequence: TGTGCCAGCAGTGAAGATCGGCTAGCGGCTGGAAACACCATATATTTT. This sequence encodes CASSEDRLAAGNTIYF.